One sample yielded the 18 T cell receptor beta chains listed below, sequenced in a study of T cell responses to AZD1222 COVID-19 vaccine. Profiled with immunoSEQ multiplex PCR; TCRdb holds only in-frame clones, not every one. Of 150,000 or so clones listed, 92% were seen once; the top ten hold under 1.2%. Sequencing used peripheral blood, obtained 28 days after the second AZD1222 dose. Receptors were obtained from an adult who received the AZD1222 COVID-19 vaccine.

The chain joins TRBV7-6 to TRBJ2-1; perhaps D is TRBD1 or TRBD2 (6 bases each). Trimming removed 5 bases at V and 5 bases at J, with 19 bases between. The germline CDR1 and CDR2 sequences are SGHVS and FNYEAQ. The CDR3 totals 16 residues. CDR3 in amino acids: CASSDTPSGANNEQFF. The DNA of the CDR3 is TGTGCCAGCAGCGATACCCCCTCGGGGGCTAACAATGAGCAGTTCTTC.

The chain employs TRBV20-1 and TRBJ1-2; possible D gene TRBD1, 6 bases. Germline-derived CDR1 and CDR2 are DFQATT and SNEGSKA (reference sequence). Deletions cut 3 bases from V and 5 bases from J, with 13 bases between. This CDR3 has 13 residues. The CDR3 nucleotides are TGCAGTGCTAGTCAGGACAGAAATTATGGCTACACCTTC. Protein: CSASQDRNYGYTF.

The genes are TRBV7-9 and TRBJ1-2; no clear D. This CDR3 contains 14 residues. Germline CDR1 and CDR2: SEHNR and FQNEAQ (reference sequence). Trimming took 2 bases from V and 3 from J, leaving 10 bases between them. CDR3 nucleotides: TGTGCCAGCAGCTTAACGGAGGGTGACTATGGCTACACCTTC. It specifies CASSLTEGDYGYTF.

The chain links TRBV6-4 to TRBJ1-5; 7 positions match TRBD1. The CDR3 spans 15 residues. The germline CDR1 and CDR2 sequences are MRHNA and SNTAGT. V lost 6 bases to trimming and J lost 3 bases; unmatched junction nucleotides: 8. The CDR3 sequence is CASSTTGTINQPQHF. The CDR3 bases are TGTGCCAGCAGCACGACAGGGACTATCAATCAGCCCCAGCATTTT.

This rearrangement joins TRBV5-6 to TRBJ1-6, with TRBD1 as a possible D gene (5 bases). CDR1 is SGHDT and CDR2 is YYEEEE in the germline V gene. This CDR3 region has 16 residues. V shed 4 bases and J shed 3 bases, with 14 bases lying between them. CDR3 sequence (DNA): TGTGCCAGCAGCGACCGGGACGGGGACTATAATTCACCCCTCCACTTT. Translated: CASSDRDGDYNSPLHF.

This clone was picked up a small number of times. The chain couples TRBV6-2 or TRBV6-3 to TRBJ1-1; no clear D. V lost 4 bases, J lost 6 bases, and 15 bases lay in between. CDR1 MNHEY and CDR2 SVGEGT come from the germline V gene. CDR3 length: 14 amino acids. CDR3 nucleotides: TGTGCCAGCAGTTCTGACCGACACAACGCTGAAGCTTTCTTT. It translates to CASSSDRHNAEAFF.

This clone was recorded once. The V and J genes are TRBV5-1 and TRBJ1-1; 7 bases are a match to TRBD1. The junction had 9 bases not matched to a gene; V was cut back by 3 bases and J by 7 bases. The CDR3 contains 14 residues. Germline CDR1 reads SGHRS; CDR2 reads YFSETQ. The CDR3 region is CASSYLDRASEAFF. CDR3 coding DNA: TGCGCCAGCAGCTACTTAGACAGGGCAAGTGAAGCTTTCTTT.

This chain links TRBV7-9 with TRBJ2-5; a weak D match, TRBD1 (6 bases). Trimming took off 3 bases at V and 2 bases at J, with 16 bases between the two ends. The CDR3 is 16 residues long. Germline V lookup: CDR1 SEHNR, CDR2 FQNEAQ (reference sequence). The CDR3 DNA reads as TGTGCCAGCAGCTTCCCTAGAGGGCAGGGGCAAGAGACCCAGTACTTC. Translation gives CASSFPRGQGQETQYF.

For the CDR3, the DNA is TGTGCCAGCAGCGTAGCGGGGGGGCCGGAGTATGAGCAGTTCTTC. Residues: CASSVAGGPEYEQFF. The rearrangement uses TRBV9 and TRBJ2-1, with 8 positions matching TRBD2. The CDR3 consists of 15 residues. The junction had 7 bases not matched to a gene; V was cut back by 0 bases and J by 8 bases. CDR1 and CDR2 from the germline V gene are SGDLS and YYNGEE.

The rearrangement links TRBV4-2 to TRBJ2-3; D is ambiguous. CDR1 is LGHNA and CDR2 is YNFKEQ in the germline V gene. Trimming took 0 bases from V and 1 from J, leaving 14 bases between them. This CDR3 spans 17 amino acids. As DNA, the CDR3 is TGTGCCAGCAGCCAAGAGGGAACCCTAGGAGGCACAGATACGCAGTATTTT. Its translation: CASSQEGTLGGTDTQYF.

The chain joins TRBV6-1 to TRBJ1-2; 7 nucleotides line up with TRBD1. This CDR3 comprises 13 residues. With V trimmed by 2 bases and J by 4 bases, 1 base remained unmatched. The V gene's germline CDR1 is MNHNS and CDR2 SASEGT. Here the CDR3 reads CASSEPGGYGYTF. In nucleotides, the CDR3 is TGTGCCAGCAGTGAACCAGGGGGCTATGGCTACACCTTC.

This chain uses TRBV3-1 (or the pseudogene TRBV3-2) with TRBJ2-3, with 8 nucleotides matching TRBD2. Unmatched junction bases numbered 8, after V lost 2 bases and J lost 7 bases. Germline V gene sequence: CDR1 LGHDT, CDR2 YNNKEL (reference sequence). The CDR3 covers 15 residues. The DNA of the CDR3 is TGTGCCAGCAGCCAACTTTTCCGGACTAGCAATACGCAGTATTTT. Protein: CASSQLFRTSNTQYF.

This clone was seen more than once but under ten times. V is TRBV5-4 and J is TRBJ2-7; 7 bases are shared with TRBD1. CDR1 is SGHNT, CDR2 YYREEE, per germline (reference sequence). The CDR3 spans 14 residues. V gave up 2 bases and J gave up 4 bases; unmatched junction bases: 6. The chain's CDR3 is CASSLKGARYEQYF. CDR3 DNA sequence: TGTGCCAGCAGCTTAAAGGGGGCCCGTTACGAGCAGTACTTC.

The chain combines TRBV5-1 with TRBJ2-5, with D perhaps matching TRBD1 or TRBD2 (5 bases each). Trimming cost V 4 bases and J 5 bases, with 15 bases left between them. This CDR3 region has 14 residues. CDR1 and CDR2 (germline): SGHRS, YFSETQ. DNA for the CDR3: TGCGCCAGCAGCCCGGGACCCCTCGCGGAGACCCAGTACTTC. Its protein product is CASSPGPLAETQYF.

The chain combines TRBV5-4 with TRBJ2-1, with D hard to call. From germline, CDR1 is SGHNT and CDR2 YYREEE (reference sequence). V lost 4 bases and J lost 5, with 10 bases in between. This CDR3 region has 13 residues. The CDR3 bases are TGTGCCAGCAGCCCTCAACGAAACAATGAGCAGTTCTTC. It specifies CASSPQRNNEQFF.

This clone was picked up a small number of times. V gene TRBV19 combines with J gene TRBJ2-1, with 7 bases that match TRBD1. This CDR3 has 14 amino acids. From germline, CDR1 is LNHDA and CDR2 SQIVND (reference sequence). After removal of 3 bases from V and 12 bases from J, the junction contained 11 bases not matched to a gene. The CDR3 loop reads CASSIGQASLRQFF. The CDR3, as DNA: TGTGCCAGTAGTATCGGACAGGCCTCCCTCCGGCAGTTCTTC.

The rearrangement joins TRBV6-6 to TRBJ1-2, with D possibly TRBD1 on 6 matching bases. V was pared by 0 bases and J by 4 bases, with 15 bases between. The V gene's germline CDR1 is MNHNY and CDR2 SVGAGI (reference sequence). CDR3 length equals 16 residues. In DNA, the CDR3 is TGTGCCAGCAGTTACTCGAATCGGGGGCGAGGCTATGGCTACACCTTC. Protein: CASSYSNRGRGYGYTF.

The chain combines TRBV19 with TRBJ2-1, with 9 bases fitting TRBD2. The germline V gene has CDR1 LNHDA and CDR2 SQIVND (reference sequence). This CDR3 spans 15 amino acids. J gave up 4 bases and V 3 bases, and 4 bases lay outside the gene matches. CDR3 region: CASSIQSGGYNEQFF. CDR3 bases: TGTGCCAGTAGTATCCAGAGCGGGGGGTACAATGAGCAGTTCTTC.